This passage covers 30 T cell receptor beta chains from one sample sequenced in a study of CD8 T cells in ankylosing spondylitis. Study observations and caveats: Blood of patients with ankylosing spondylitis appeared to be characterized by a TCR beta motif of seven or eight highly homologous variants.

Using its own MiXCR run on the 5' RACE reads, TCRdb lists one record per CDR3 protein. This table holds 200,000 to 250,000 distinct CDR3 sequences, approximately 7.4% found once. No antigen has been identified for these receptors. What was sequenced was blood, either unsorted or a sorted T cell fraction (not recorded which). All receptors derive from a male donor with ankylosing spondylitis.

At least ten counts were recorded for this clonotype. The chain combines TRBV5-1 with TRBJ2-2, with unresolved D. The CDR3 runs 13 residues. Germline-derived CDR1 and CDR2 are SGHRS and YFSETQ. Trimming cost V 3 bases and J 6 bases, with 9 bases left between them. The CDR3 spells CASSSLRPGELFF. In DNA, the CDR3 is TGCGCCAGCAGCTCGTTAAGACCCGGGGAGCTGTTTTTT.

This clonotype has ten or more counts. The chain combines TRBV29-1 with TRBJ2-7; D is unresolved. The CDR3 is 12 residues long. The germline V and J ends were trimmed by 5 bases and 7 bases, with 15 bases remaining between them. CDR1 and CDR2 (germline): SQVTM, ANQGSEA. CDR3 loop: CSVILLGLEQYF. In DNA, the CDR3 is TGCAGCGTTATTCTACTCGGCCTGGAGCAGTACTTC.

The J gene is TRBJ2-7, the V gene TRBV20-1, with D uncertain. The V end lost 6 bases, the J end lost 3 bases, and 15 bases lay between the germline ends. Per the germline V gene, CDR1 is DFQATT and CDR2 is SNEGSKA (reference sequence). This CDR3 region has 13 residues. The CDR3 loop is CSADAYRVYEQYF. The CDR3 nucleotides are TGCAGTGCGGACGCTTACCGAGTCTACGAGCAGTACTTC.

On this clonotype: Since a much larger clone is just one base distant, this may be a read error. J is TRBJ2-7 and V is TRBV9; D is possibly TRBD1 (6 bases). Germline-derived CDR1 and CDR2 are SGDLS and YYNGEE. This CDR3 contains 12 residues. CDR3 sequence reads: CASQGNSYERYF. Written as DNA, the CDR3 is TGTGCCAGCCAGGGGAACTCCTACGAGCGGTACTTC.

The sample holds many counts of this clonotype. The chain has TRBV5-1 and TRBJ2-5; TRBD2 agrees at 13 bases. The junction had 7 bases not matched to a gene; V was cut back by 4 bases and J by 4 bases. Germline V gives CDR1 SGHRS, CDR2 YFSETQ. The CDR3 is 16 amino acids. The CDR3 nucleotides are TGCGCCAGCAGCCCTTTGGGACTAGCGGGGAGAGAGACCCAGTACTTC. This sequence encodes CASSPLGLAGRETQYF.

This clonotype showed up many times. The V call is TRBV28, the J call TRBJ1-2; possibly TRBD1 for D (6 bases). CDR1 and CDR2 from the germline V gene are MDHEN and SYDVKM. This CDR3 is built from 12 residues. Trimming shortened V by 6 bases and J by 4 bases, and 9 bases separated the two germline ends. CDR3 sequence reads: CASSRDTYGYTF. CDR3 in DNA: TGTGCCAGCAGCCGGGACACCTATGGCTACACCTTC.

This clonotype has just a few counts. The rearrangement joins TRBV9 to TRBJ2-3, with 9 positions matching TRBD2. The V and J ends lost 0 bases and 3 bases, in that order; junction bases with no gene match: 5. This CDR3 is 16 amino acids long. The germline gives CDR1 SGDLS, CDR2 YYNGEE. The CDR3 region has the DNA TGTGCCAGCAGCGTAGAGGCCAGCGGGGGGACAGATACGCAGTATTTT. It translates to CASSVEASGGTDTQYF.

V gene TRBV7-9 combines with J gene TRBJ2-2; 10 bases map to TRBD2. The CDR3 is 15 amino acids. Germline lookup yields CDR1 SEHNR and CDR2 FQNEAQ (reference sequence). J gave up 6 bases and V 3 bases, and 4 bases lay outside the gene matches. The CDR3 loop is CASSFLAGESGELFF. In nucleotides, the CDR3 is TGTGCCAGCAGCTTCCTAGCGGGAGAATCCGGGGAGCTGTTTTTT.

There are many counts of this clonotype. The rearrangement links TRBV30 to TRBJ1-1, with D possibly matching TRBD1 (5 bases). V lost 1 base and J 7 bases, leaving 7 bases between the germline ends. The CDR3 is made up of 11 amino acids. CDR1 is GTSNPN and CDR2 is SVGIG in the germline V gene (reference sequence). This chain's CDR3 is CAWSGGIEAFF. DNA of the CDR3: TGTGCCTGGAGTGGGGGGATTGAAGCTTTCTTT.

The sample holds many counts of this clonotype. J is TRBJ2-1 and V is TRBV5-6; D unclear. Germline V lookup: CDR1 SGHDT, CDR2 YYEEEE. The CDR3 runs 14 residues. The V gene lost 6 bases and the J gene lost 7 bases, with 17 bases spanning the gap. The CDR3 DNA reads TGTGCCAGCAATCGGGTCTATCCTTTTAATGAGCAGTTCTTC. Translating gives CASNRVYPFNEQFF.

The CDR3 nucleotides read TGTGCCAGCAGTTATTCAAGCTCCCTCCAAGAGACCCAGTACTTC. This sequence encodes CASSYSSSLQETQYF. J is TRBJ2-5 and V is TRBV6-5; no clear D gene. This CDR3 contains 15 residues. The germline V gene has CDR1 MNHEY and CDR2 SVGAGI. Trimming cost V 3 bases and J 1 base, with 12 bases left between them.

This clonotype was picked up many times. This rearrangement joins TRBV28 to TRBJ1-5; D is unresolved. Germline CDR1 and CDR2: MDHEN and SYDVKM. The CDR3 runs to 14 residues. V was cut by 7 bases and J by 5 bases, with 15 bases left in between. The CDR3 coding sequence is TGTGCCAGCAACTACCGGATGGAGGATCAGCCCCAGCATTTT. It translates to CASNYRMEDQPQHF.

Many counts were recorded for this clonotype. The V call is TRBV9, the J call TRBJ1-4; D remains unclear. This CDR3 comprises 15 residues. Trimming pared 0 bases from V and 0 bases from J, leaving 6 bases between. In germline, CDR1 is SGDLS, CDR2 YYNGEE. CDR3 loop: CASSVDLSTNEKLFF. The CDR3 DNA reads TGTGCCAGCAGCGTAGATCTATCAACTAATGAAAAACTGTTTTTT.

This clonotype was seen many times. The chain recombines TRBV7-6 with TRBJ2-1; no reliable D call. V was cut by 8 bases and J by 0 bases, with 11 bases left in between. The germline CDR1 and CDR2 sequences are SGHVS and FNYEAQ. The CDR3 is 14 residues long. The CDR3 sequence: CASSPFSSYNEQFF. CDR3 in DNA: TGTGCCAGCTCACCTTTTAGCTCCTACAATGAGCAGTTCTTC.

This clonotype was seen at least ten times. J is TRBJ2-3 and V is TRBV10-3; TRBD1 aligns across 9 bases. The CDR3 consists of 16 residues. CDR1 is ENHRY, CDR2 SYGVKD, per germline. Unmatched junction bases numbered 11, after V lost 6 bases and J lost 4 bases. The DNA for the CDR3 is TGTGCCATCAGGGACGCCGGGACAGGGTCTTCAGATACGCAGTATTTT. Its protein is CAIRDAGTGSSDTQYF.

The CDR3 DNA is TGCGCCAGCAGTGAAGGAATGAACACTGAAGCTTTCTTT. Translating it yields CASSEGMNTEAFF. V gene TRBV10-2 combines with J gene TRBJ1-1; D not resolved. CDR3 length: 13 amino acids. Trimming stripped 3 bases from V and 0 bases from J, with 5 bases between. The V gene's germline CDR1 is WSHSY and CDR2 SAAADI.

This clonotype was seen many times. The chain uses TRBV18 and TRBJ1-2, with 8 bases aligning to TRBD1. CDR1 is KGHSH and CDR2 is LQKENI in the germline V gene. The CDR3 runs to 16 residues. V was clipped by 6 bases and J by 6 bases; unmatched bases: 15. The CDR3 is CASSPLVTGGDDGYTF. The CDR3, as DNA: TGTGCCAGCTCCCCGTTAGTAACAGGGGGTGATGATGGCTACACCTTC.

This clonotype was seen at least ten times. The rearrangement joins TRBV5-6 to TRBJ2-7; D perhaps matches TRBD2 (5 bases). The germline V gene encodes CDR1 SGHDT and CDR2 YYEEEE. The CDR3 loop spans 14 amino acids. With 4 bases removed from V and 3 bases from J, the gap between germline ends came to 14 bases. This CDR3 is CASSPYSRGYEQYF. CDR3 nucleotide sequence: TGTGCCAGCAGCCCGTATAGTCGGGGCTACGAGCAGTACTTC.

The table lists this clonotype with a few counts. The chain couples TRBV4-2 to TRBJ1-4; D call uncertain. The length of the CDR3 is 12 residues. V lost 4 bases, J lost 7 bases, and 7 bases lay in between. Germline CDR1 LGHNA, CDR2 YNFKEQ. The CDR3 DNA sequence: TGTGCCAGCAGCCGGCTTGGTGAAAAACTGTTTTTT. It encodes CASSRLGEKLFF.

Ten or more counts support this clonotype. The V and J genes are TRBV28 and TRBJ2-7; D may be TRBD1 (6 bases). The germline V gene has CDR1 MDHEN and CDR2 SYDVKM. The CDR3 runs 14 residues. The V and J ends lost 5 bases and 3 bases respectively, with 14 bases between them. The CDR3 protein is CASSNLQGRYEQYF. The DNA for the CDR3 is TGTGCCAGCAGTAACTTACAGGGTCGCTACGAGCAGTACTTC.

This clonotype has at least ten counts. The chain employs TRBV4-1 and TRBJ2-1; TRBD2 matches 11 bases. CDR3 length equals 16 residues. The germline CDR1 and CDR2 sequences are MGHRA and YSYEKL. V shed 4 bases, J shed 6 bases, and the junction held 8 bases outside the gene matches. The CDR3 is CASSPGLAEGINEQFF. The CDR3 DNA follows: TGCGCCAGCAGCCCGGGACTAGCGGAGGGGATCAATGAGCAGTTCTTC.

This chain connects TRBV7-6 to TRBJ2-7, with TRBD1 matching over 7 bases. CDR1 is SGHVS and CDR2 is FNYEAQ in the germline V gene. The V segment lost 5 bases and the J segment 0 bases; nucleotides outside the gene matches: 13. The CDR3 runs 17 residues. The CDR3 bases are TGTGCCAGCAGCCCCACGAGGGGGCAGGCGATCTCCTACGAGCAGTACTTC. Translating gives CASSPTRGQAISYEQYF. The entire variable domain, with the rest obtained from reference TRBV7-6 and TRBJ2-7, is as follows: GAGVSQSPRYKVTKRGQDVALRCDPISGHVSLYWYRQALGQGPEFLTYFNYEAQQDKSGLPNDRFSAERPEGSISTLTIQRTEQRDSAMYRCASSPTRGQAISYEQYFGPGTRLTVT.

This clonotype was seen more than once but under ten times. A much larger clonotype is one base distant, so this may be a read error. J is TRBJ2-7 and V is TRBV4-3; weak D call: TRBD2 (6 bases). Germline CDR1 reads LGHNA; CDR2 reads YSLEER. This CDR3 spans 15 amino acids. CDR3 sequence reads: CASRQDPGGAYEQYF. The CDR3 bases are TGCGCCAGCCGCCAAGATCCGGGCGGGGCCTACGAGCAGTACTTC.

This clonotype was recorded at least ten times. The genes are TRBV2 and TRBJ2-7, with a weak D call TRBD1 (6 bases). Germline V gene lookup returns CDR1 SNHLY and CDR2 FYNNEI. The CDR3 covers 15 residues. The V end was cut by 4 bases, the J end by 0 bases, with 13 bases between. The CDR3 bases are TGTGCCAGCAGTGCTCGGACAGCACTCTCCTACGAGCAGTACTTC. Translation gives CASSARTALSYEQYF.

This sequence joins TRBV7-3 and TRBJ2-6, with no clear D. Germline V gene lookup returns CDR1 SGHTA and CDR2 FQGTGA. V gave up 0 bases and J gave up 1 base, with 4 bases separating them. The CDR3 length is 15 residues. Written as DNA, the CDR3 is TGTGCCAGCAGCTTAACCCATTCTGGGGCCAACGTCCTGACTTTC. Translation gives CASSLTHSGANVLTF.

This clonotype showed up many times. This chain uses TRBV5-1 with TRBJ1-1; tentatively, D is TRBD1 (5 bases). The germline V gene encodes CDR1 SGHRS and CDR2 YFSETQ. Trimming stripped 0 bases from V and 6 bases from J, with 9 bases between. CDR3 size: 13 residues. The chain's CDR3 is CASSLGFRAEAFF. In nucleotides, the CDR3 is TGCGCCAGCAGCTTGGGGTTCAGGGCTGAAGCTTTCTTT.

Many counts were recorded for this clonotype. The chain links TRBV6-2 or TRBV6-3 to TRBJ2-7, with a possible D match to TRBD2 (6 bases). V lost 2 bases and J lost 2, with 10 bases in between. Per the germline V gene, CDR1 is MNHEY and CDR2 is SVGEGT. The CDR3 contains 14 residues. This chain's CDR3 is CASSYPGDTYEQYF. The CDR3 nucleotides are TGTGCCAGCAGTTACCCGGGAGACACCTACGAGCAGTACTTC.

The chain combines TRBV28 with TRBJ2-7, with D possibly TRBD1 on 7 matching bases. The CDR3 is 16 amino acids. Germline values: CDR1 MDHEN, CDR2 SYDVKM. V lost 6 bases, J lost 0 bases, and 18 bases lay in between. The CDR3 coding sequence is TGTGCCAGCAGATGGGGGGCGGGACAGAGCTCCTACGAGCAGTACTTC. Encoded protein: CASRWGAGQSSYEQYF.

This clonotype was counted at least ten times. This rearrangement joins TRBV7-9 to TRBJ2-5; 9 bases align to TRBD1. V shed 5 bases, J shed 5 bases, and the junction held 3 bases outside the gene matches. The CDR3 is 13 amino acids. The germline V gene encodes CDR1 SEHNR and CDR2 FQNEAQ (reference sequence). The CDR3 loop reads CASSLDRGETQYF. For the CDR3, the DNA is TGTGCCAGCAGCCTCGACAGGGGGGAGACCCAGTACTTC. Using reference TRBV7-9 and TRBJ2-5 for the parts outside the CDR3, the full variable domain is DTGVSQNPRHKITKRGQNVTFRCDPISEHNRLYWYRQTLGQGPEFLTYFQNEAQLEKSRLLSDRFSAERPKGSFSTLEIQRTEQGDSAMYLCASSLDRGETQYFGPGTRLLVL.

This clonotype was counted ten times or more. The V and J genes are TRBV6-2 or TRBV6-3 and TRBJ2-1; D remains ambiguous. Trimming took 7 bases from V and 7 from J, leaving 14 bases between them. Germline values: CDR1 MNHEY, CDR2 SVGEGT. The CDR3 covers 13 residues. The CDR3 sequence: CASTPFERNEQFF. The CDR3 DNA sequence: TGTGCCAGCACTCCCTTTGAGAGGAATGAGCAGTTCTTC.